This TCR beta chain derives from a study of T cells in Graves' hyperthyroidism and ophthalmopathy. Germline V gene sequence: CDR1 LNHDA, CDR2 SQIVND (reference sequence). Trimming stripped 3 bases from V and 2 bases from J, with 10 bases between. The CDR3 runs 14 residues. TCR beta CDR3 sequences were amplified from RNA transcripts. Researchers ran a first-round RT-PCR on the TCR CDR3 using the HTBI primer set. TCRdb reprocessed the multiplex PCR reads via MiXCR and lists one record per CDR3 protein. The table has 750,000 to 950,000 distinct CDR3 sequences, roughly 40% seen once; the top ten hold 7.5% to 9.5%. Patients with uncontrolled infections, other autoimmune diseases, pregnancy or lactation were excluded. Remarks on this clonotype: A much larger clonotype is one base distant, so this may be a read error.

What was sequenced was blood. The chain recombines TRBV19 with TRBJ1-1; D gene uncertain. This TCR came from a man between 18 and 29 years old with Graves' hyperthyroidism. CDR3 bases: TGTGCCAGTAGTATTCCGAGGGATAACACTGAAGCTTTCTTT. Amino acids: CASSIPRDNTEAFF.